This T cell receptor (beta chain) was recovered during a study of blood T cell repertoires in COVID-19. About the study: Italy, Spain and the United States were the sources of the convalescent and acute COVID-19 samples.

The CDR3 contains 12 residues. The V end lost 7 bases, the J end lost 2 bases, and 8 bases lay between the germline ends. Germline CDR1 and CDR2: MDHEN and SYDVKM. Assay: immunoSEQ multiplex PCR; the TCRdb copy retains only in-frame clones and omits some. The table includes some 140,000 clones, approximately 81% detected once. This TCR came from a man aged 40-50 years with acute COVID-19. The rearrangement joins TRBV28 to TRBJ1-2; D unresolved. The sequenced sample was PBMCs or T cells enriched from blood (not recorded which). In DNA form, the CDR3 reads TGTGCCAGCACCGCGGGAAACTATGGCTACACCTTC. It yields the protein CASTAGNYGYTF.